Presented here are 9 T cell receptor beta chains from one specimen sequenced in a study of identical twins. A single record per CDR3 protein comes from TCRdb applying MiXCR to the 5' RACE reads. This sample has a few hundred thousand distinct CDR3 sequences, with approximately 25% found just once. This sample also belongs to another study, concerning T cells expressing NK-cell markers.

The sequencing sample was made of CD4+ T cells sorted from blood. These receptors originate from a woman younger than 30 in good health.

This clonotype has just a few counts. The chain has TRBV21-1 and TRBJ2-2; TRBD1, the table's D call, was not compared with the DNA. TRBV21-1 is shown as a pseudogene. The CDR3 runs to 17 residues. CDR3 DNA: TGTGCCAGCAGGGCGGGCGGATCCCGGCTGAGCACCGGGGAGCTGTTTTTT. As protein: CASRAGGSRLSTGELFF.

The rearrangement links TRBV6-1 to TRBJ1-1, with D perhaps matching TRBD1 (5 bases). The germline V gene encodes CDR1 MNHNS and CDR2 SASEGT. V lost 7 bases, J lost 0 bases, and 12 bases lay in between. This CDR3 comprises 14 residues. The CDR3, as DNA: TGTGCCAGCACCCCCTTGGGGGTGAACACTGAAGCTTTCTTT. Its protein is CASTPLGVNTEAFF.

J is TRBJ2-5 and V is TRBV7-9; no clear D. The CDR3 length is 12 residues. Between the trimmed V and J ends, which lost 6 bases and 5 bases, there was a span of 10 bases. CDR1 SEHNR and CDR2 FQNEAQ come from the germline V gene (reference sequence). CDR3 nucleotides: TGTGCCAGCAGAATCTCGCTGGAGACCCAGTACTTC. It translates to CASRISLETQYF.

V gene TRBV6-1 combines with J gene TRBJ2-1; 13 bases are a match to TRBD2. Trimming cost V 7 bases and J 0 bases; bases outside gene matches: 3. Germline loops: CDR1 MNHNS, CDR2 SASEGT. This CDR3 is built from 16 residues. CDR3 residues: CASKGLAGNSYNEQFF. As DNA, the CDR3 is TGTGCCAGCAAGGGACTAGCGGGAAACTCCTACAATGAGCAGTTCTTC.

The chain uses TRBV29-1 and TRBJ2-7; the D gene is possibly TRBD1 (5 bases). The CDR3 loop spans 12 amino acids. Germline CDR1 and CDR2: SQVTM and ANQGSEA. V lost 7 bases and J lost 0, with 10 bases in between. The CDR3: CSGHRSSYEQYF. The CDR3 nucleotides read TGCAGCGGGCACAGGAGCTCCTACGAGCAGTACTTC.

This clonotype has only a few counts. The gene calls are TRBV20-1 and TRBJ2-3; 11 bases line up with TRBD2. The V gene's germline CDR1 is DFQATT and CDR2 SNEGSKA (reference sequence). The junction had 5 bases not matched to a gene; V was cut back by 5 bases and J by 4 bases. This CDR3 region has 14 residues. CDR3 region: CSASLAGGPDTQYF. CDR3 bases: TGCAGTGCTTCCCTAGCGGGAGGACCAGATACGCAGTATTTT.

In its sample, this clonotype was seen a few times. The rearrangement links TRBV12-3 or TRBV12-4 to TRBJ2-5; 10 bases map to TRBD2. The CDR3 extends over 14 amino acids. Trimming at V came to 6 bases and at J to 5 bases, leaving 6 bases not matched to a gene. Written as DNA, the CDR3 is TGTGCCAGCAGGCCCGATAGCGGGAGGGAGACCCAGTACTTC. Translated, it gives CASRPDSGRETQYF.

The chain employs TRBV2 and TRBJ1-5; D not resolved. This CDR3 has 13 amino acids. V lost 5 bases and J 7 bases, leaving 12 bases between the germline ends. Germline CDR1 and CDR2: SNHLY and FYNNEI. CDR3 amino acids: CASSRVIAQPQHF. The CDR3 region has the DNA TGTGCCAGCAGTAGGGTCATAGCACAGCCCCAGCATTTT.

This clonotype has more than one count but fewer than ten. This sequence joins TRBV3-1 and TRBJ2-7; D gene uncertain. The CDR3 consists of 15 residues. Deletions cut 0 bases from V and 3 bases from J, with 12 bases between. Germline V lookup: CDR1 LGHDT, CDR2 YNNKEL (reference sequence). CDR3 nucleotide sequence: TGTGCCAGCAGCCAAGACAGCTACGGTGTCTACGAGCAGTACTTC. It encodes CASSQDSYGVYEQYF.